The T cell receptor (beta chain) under discussion was sequenced for a study of T-cell memory formation after mild COVID-19 (dated by TCRdb to the early 2020s). Turning to the overall study: TCR sequence clusters from the two donors were found to be largely donor specific. In a couple of donors, T-cell clones that expanded and contracted after mild COVID-19 were followed by sequencing TCRalpha and TCRbeta repertoires longitudinally. Two young, previously healthy adult volunteers, one female and one male, were included in the cohort.

Sequencing took place on an Illumina NovaSeq 6000. TCRalpha and TCRbeta cDNA libraries were built by 5'RACE with constant-segment primers, adding sample barcodes and unique molecular identifiers. Trizol reagent was used to extract RNA from every sample. The libraries were amplified in two PCR steps, and the second step added a second sample barcode and Illumina TruSeq adapters. Sequencing of libraries was performed on an Illumina NovaSeq with 2 x 150 bp paired-end reads. Turning to the authors' computational methods: Reads were demultiplexed and collapsed into UMI-guided consensus sequences with migec v1.2.7. Using mixcr v2.1.11, UMI consensuses were aligned to TRA and TRB V and J templates and then assembled into clonotypes. A clonotype was counted as expanded or contracted only when both edgeR and NoisET called the clonotype significant, with the noise models trained on biological replicates. edgeR calls used a false discovery rate-adjusted p below 0.01 and a log2 fold-change threshold of 1. As an exploratory analysis of dynamics, PCA with hierarchical clustering was applied to max-normalized trajectories of the 1000 most abundant clonotypes. Separately sequenced CD4+ and CD8+ repertoires were used to assign a CD4 or CD8 phenotype to each responding clone. TCRdb reran the public reads through fastp at Q25 and MiXCR, keeping productive beta chains. CDR3 protein sequences are deduplicated, and each keeps its most common genes and DNA. For this entry, the V and J calls and clone size follow TCRdb and not the study's own pipeline. In this sample the table shows just under 350,000 distinct CDR3 sequences, 10% to 15% of which occur a single time. In total, the top ten clones hold around a fifth of the sample.

V is pared back by 4 bases and J by 5 bases, with 11 bases lying between the germline termini. The germline V gene (reference sequence) gives CDR1 as LNHDA and CDR2 as SQIVND. The CDR3, cysteine through phenylalanine, is 13 amino acids long. Only the CDR3 DNA stays, 39 bases, in frame from base 1. The investigation overall reported the following: SARS-CoV-2 specificity of the second-wave clones peaking on day 37 was not confirmed. From day 15 to 85, contracting clones showed balanced CD4/CD8 phenotypes, whereas a second wave of clones that expanded from day 15 to 37 leaned towards CD4+. The study included only a couple of mild cases, and larger cohorts that include severe cases with pre-infection samples were judged to be necessary. Some responding clones were detected in pre-infection memory, which suggested that pre-existing cross-reactive memory T cells had joined the SARS-CoV-2 response. Contracting CD4+ clones appeared mostly in the CM and EM memory subsets, whereas CD8+ clones were enriched in EMRA.

PBMCs were isolated by Ficoll-Paque density gradient centrifugation. This clonotype was counted between two and nine times. Which antigen it targets is not known. No base quality values were provided; no much bigger clone lies one nucleotide off. The receptor was isolated from a man between 18 and 35 years old who had mild COVID-19 (a few samples of this study predate the infection). The sample titles of this study are shuffled in the database, so cell type and time point are left out; the donor was told from shared clones. Sequencing input: PBMCs or a T cell subset sorted from them (not recorded which). The V gene is TRBV19 and the J gene is TRBJ2-5; matching of 5 bases hints at TRBD2 as the D gene. Read as DNA, the sequence is TGTGCCAGTAGTAGGGAGTTGGTTGAGACCCAGTACTTC. Translated, it reads CASSRELVETQYF.